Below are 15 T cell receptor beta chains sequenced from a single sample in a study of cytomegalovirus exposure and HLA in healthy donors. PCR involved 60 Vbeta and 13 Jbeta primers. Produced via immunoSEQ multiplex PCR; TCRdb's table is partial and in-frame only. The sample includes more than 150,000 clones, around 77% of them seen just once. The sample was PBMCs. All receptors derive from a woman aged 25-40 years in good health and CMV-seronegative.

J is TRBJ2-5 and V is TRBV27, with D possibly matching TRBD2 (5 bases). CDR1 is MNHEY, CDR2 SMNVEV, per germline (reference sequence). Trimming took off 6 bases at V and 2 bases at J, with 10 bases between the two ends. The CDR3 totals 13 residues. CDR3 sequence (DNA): TGTGCCAGCAGCCCCCGGGGTCAAGAGACCCAGTACTTC. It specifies CASSPRGQETQYF.

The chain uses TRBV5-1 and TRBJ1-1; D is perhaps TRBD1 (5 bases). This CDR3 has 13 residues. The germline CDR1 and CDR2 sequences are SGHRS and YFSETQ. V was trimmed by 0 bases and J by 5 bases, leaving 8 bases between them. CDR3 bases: TGCGCCAGCAGCTTGGCGGGGGAGACTGAAGCTTTCTTT. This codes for CASSLAGETEAFF.

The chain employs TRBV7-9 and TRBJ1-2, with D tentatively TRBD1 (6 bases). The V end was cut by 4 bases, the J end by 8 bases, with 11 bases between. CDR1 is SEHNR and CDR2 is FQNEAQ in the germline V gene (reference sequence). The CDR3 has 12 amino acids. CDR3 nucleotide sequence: TGTGCCAGCAGCTCAGGGGCGGAAGGCTACACCTTC. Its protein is CASSSGAEGYTF.

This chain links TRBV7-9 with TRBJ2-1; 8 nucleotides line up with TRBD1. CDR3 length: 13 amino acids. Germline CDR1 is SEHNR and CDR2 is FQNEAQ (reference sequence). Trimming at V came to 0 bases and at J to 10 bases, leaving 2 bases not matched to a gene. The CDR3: CASSLAGTGEQFF. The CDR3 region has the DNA TGTGCCAGCAGCTTAGCAGGGACAGGCGAGCAGTTCTTC. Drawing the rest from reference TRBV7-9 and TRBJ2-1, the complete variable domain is DTGVSQNPRHKITKRGQNVTFRCDPISEHNRLYWYRQTLGQGPEFLTYFQNEAQLEKSRLLSDRFSAERPKGSFSTLEIQRTEQGDSAMYLCASSLAGTGEQFFGPGTRLTVL.

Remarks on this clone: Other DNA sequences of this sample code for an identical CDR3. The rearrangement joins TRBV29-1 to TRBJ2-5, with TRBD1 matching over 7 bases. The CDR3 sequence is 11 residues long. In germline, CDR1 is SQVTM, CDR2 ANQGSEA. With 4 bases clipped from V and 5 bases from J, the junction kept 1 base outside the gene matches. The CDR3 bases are TGCAGCGTTGGCAGGGGGGAGACCCAGTACTTC. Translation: CSVGRGETQYF.

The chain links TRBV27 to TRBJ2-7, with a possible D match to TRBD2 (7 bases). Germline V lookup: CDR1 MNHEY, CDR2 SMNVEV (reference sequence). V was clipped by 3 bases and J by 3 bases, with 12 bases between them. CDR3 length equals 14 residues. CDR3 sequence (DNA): TGTGCCAGCAGTTTTAGGGGGGGGCTCTACGAGCAGTACTTC. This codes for CASSFRGGLYEQYF.

CDR3 residues: CASSYGRGLYEQYF. CDR3 DNA sequence: TGTGCCAGCAGTTACGGCAGGGGGCTGTACGAGCAGTACTTC. V and J are TRBV6-6 and TRBJ2-7, with TRBD1 matching 8 bases. Germline-derived CDR1 and CDR2 are MNHNY and SVGAGI (reference sequence). After removal of 2 bases from V and 4 bases from J, the junction contained 4 bases not matched to a gene. The CDR3 length is 14 residues.

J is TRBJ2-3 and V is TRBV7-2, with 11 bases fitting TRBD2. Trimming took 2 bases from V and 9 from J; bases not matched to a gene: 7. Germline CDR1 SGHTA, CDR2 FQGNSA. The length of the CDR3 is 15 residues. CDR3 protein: CASSLISGGAGTQYF. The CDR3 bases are TGTGCCAGCAGCTTAATTAGCGGGGGGGCCGGCACGCAGTATTTT.

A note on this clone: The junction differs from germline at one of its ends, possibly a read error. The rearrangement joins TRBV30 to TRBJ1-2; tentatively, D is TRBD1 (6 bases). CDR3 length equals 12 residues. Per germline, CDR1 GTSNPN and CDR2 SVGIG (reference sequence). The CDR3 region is CAWSLQGINLSF. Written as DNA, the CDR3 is TGTGCCTGGAGTTTACAGGGAATCAATCTCTCCTTC.

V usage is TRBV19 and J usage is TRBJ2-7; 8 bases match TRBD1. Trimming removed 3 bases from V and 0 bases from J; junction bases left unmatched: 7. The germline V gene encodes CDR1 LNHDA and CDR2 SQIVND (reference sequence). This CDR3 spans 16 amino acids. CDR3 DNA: TGTGCCAGTAGTATTGGACAGGGCAAAACCTCCTACGAGCAGTACTTC. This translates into CASSIGQGKTSYEQYF.

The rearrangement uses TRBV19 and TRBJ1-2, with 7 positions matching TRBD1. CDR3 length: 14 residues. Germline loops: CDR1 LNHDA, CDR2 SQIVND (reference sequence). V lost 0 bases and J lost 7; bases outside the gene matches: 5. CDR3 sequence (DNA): TGTGCCAGTAGTATAGAACACAGGGGAAGTGGCTACACCTTC. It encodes CASSIEHRGSGYTF.

The chain's CDR3 is CASSPGGDTQYF. The CDR3, as DNA: TGTGCCAGCAGCCCGGGGGGAGATACGCAGTATTTT. This chain uses TRBV7-3 with TRBJ2-3; 7 bases are a match to TRBD2. Looked up from germline, CDR1 is SGHTA and CDR2 is FQGTGA. This CDR3 spans 12 amino acids. The V gene end was trimmed by 5 bases and the J gene end by 5 bases; junction bases not matched to a gene: 1.

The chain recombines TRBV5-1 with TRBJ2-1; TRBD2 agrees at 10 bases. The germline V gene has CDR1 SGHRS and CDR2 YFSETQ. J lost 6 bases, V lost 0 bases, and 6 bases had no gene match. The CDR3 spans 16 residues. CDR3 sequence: CASSLEASGGRNEQFF. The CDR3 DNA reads TGCGCCAGCAGCTTGGAGGCTAGCGGGGGACGCAATGAGCAGTTCTTC. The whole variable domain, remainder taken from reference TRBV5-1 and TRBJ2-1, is KAGVTQTPRYLIKTRGQQVTLSCSPISGHRSVSWYQQTPGQGLQFLFEYFSETQRNKGNFPGRFSGRQFSNSRSEMNVSTLELGDSALYLCASSLEASGGRNEQFFGPGTRLTVL.

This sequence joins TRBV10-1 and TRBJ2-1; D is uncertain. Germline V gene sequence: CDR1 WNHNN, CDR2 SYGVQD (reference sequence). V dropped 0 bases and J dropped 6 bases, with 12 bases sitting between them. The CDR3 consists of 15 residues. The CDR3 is CASSESATPGNEQFF. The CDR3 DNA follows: TGCGCCAGCAGTGAGTCGGCCACCCCGGGCAATGAGCAGTTCTTC.

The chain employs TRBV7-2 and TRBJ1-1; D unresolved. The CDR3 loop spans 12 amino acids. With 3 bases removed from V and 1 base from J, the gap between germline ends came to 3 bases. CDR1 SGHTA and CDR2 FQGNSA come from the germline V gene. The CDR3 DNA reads TGTGCCAGCAGCTTCGGGAACACTGAAGCTTTCTTT. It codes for CASSFGNTEAFF. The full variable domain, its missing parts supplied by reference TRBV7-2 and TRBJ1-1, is GAGVSQSPSNKVTEKGKDVELRCDPISGHTALYWYRQSLGQGLEFLIYFQGNSAPDKSGLPSDRFSAERTGGSVSTLTIQRTQQEDSAVYLCASSFGNTEAFFGQGTRLTVV.